This T cell receptor (beta chain) was sequenced during a study of T-cell reconstitution after alpha-beta-depleted transplantation in children. Library preparation (for TCRbeta) was performed with unique molecular identifiers. Using its own MiXCR run on the PCR reads, TCRdb lists one record per CDR3 protein. The sample records about a million distinct CDR3 sequences, around 30% being singletons. The CDR3 totals 11 residues. Germline V gene lookup returns CDR1 DFQATT and CDR2 SNEGSKA (reference sequence). V lost 8 bases and J 6 bases, leaving 13 bases between the germline ends. This clonotype was counted between two and nine times.

This sequence was found in a boy under three years old who had a stem cell transplant for SCID, so the T cells may come from the graft donor. Specimen: PBMCs, mostly from graft donor cells, collected 360 days after TCRalphabeta/CD19-depleted stem cell transplant. This chain connects TRBV20-1 to TRBJ1-1; D is uncertain. CDR3 in amino acids: CSSPWTAEAFF. Here the CDR3 DNA reads TGCAGTTCCCCGTGGACGGCTGAAGCTTTCTTT.